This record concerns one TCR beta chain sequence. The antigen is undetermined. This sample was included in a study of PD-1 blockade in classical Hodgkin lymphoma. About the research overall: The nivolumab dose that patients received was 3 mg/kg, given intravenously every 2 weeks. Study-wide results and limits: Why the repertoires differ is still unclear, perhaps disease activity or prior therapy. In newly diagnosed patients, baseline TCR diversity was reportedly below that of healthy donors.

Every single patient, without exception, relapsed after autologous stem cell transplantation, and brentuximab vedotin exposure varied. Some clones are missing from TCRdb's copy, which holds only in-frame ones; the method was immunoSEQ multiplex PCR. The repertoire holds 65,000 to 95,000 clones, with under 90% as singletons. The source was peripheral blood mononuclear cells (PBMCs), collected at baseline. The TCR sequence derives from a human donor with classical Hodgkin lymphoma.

The CDR3 spells CASRTREYGEQYF. For the CDR3, the DNA is TGTGCCAGCAGGACGAGGGAGTATGGAGAGCAGTACTTC. This chain connects TRBV7-2 to TRBJ2-7; a possible D gene is TRBD2 (5 bases). CDR3 size: 13 residues. Trimming cost V 6 bases and J 7 bases, with 16 bases left between them. CDR1 SGHTA and CDR2 FQGNSA come from the germline V gene.